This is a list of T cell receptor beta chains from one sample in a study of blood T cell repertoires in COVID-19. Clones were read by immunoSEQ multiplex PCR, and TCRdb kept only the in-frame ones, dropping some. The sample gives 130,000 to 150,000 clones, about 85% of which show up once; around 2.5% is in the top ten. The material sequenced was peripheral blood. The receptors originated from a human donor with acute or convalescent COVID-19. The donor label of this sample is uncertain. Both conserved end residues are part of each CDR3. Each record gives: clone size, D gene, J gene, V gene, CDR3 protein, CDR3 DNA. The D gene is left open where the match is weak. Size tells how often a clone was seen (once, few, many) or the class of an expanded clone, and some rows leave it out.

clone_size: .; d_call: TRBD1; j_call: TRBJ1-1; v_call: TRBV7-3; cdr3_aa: CASSLTGTGDTEAFF; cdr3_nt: TGTGCCAGCAGCCTAACCGGGACAGGGGACACTGAAGCTTTCTTT
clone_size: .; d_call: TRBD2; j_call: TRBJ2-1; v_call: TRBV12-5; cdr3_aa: CASVGGTSGNEQFF; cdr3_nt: TGTGCTAGTGTTGGGGGGACTAGCGGGAATGAGCAGTTCTTC
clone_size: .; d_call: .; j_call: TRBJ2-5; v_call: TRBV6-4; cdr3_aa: CASSVTGQETQYF; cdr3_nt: TGTGCCAGCAGTGTTACGGGCCAAGAGACCCAGTACTTC
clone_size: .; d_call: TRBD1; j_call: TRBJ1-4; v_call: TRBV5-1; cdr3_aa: CASSLGLGQGNFGEKLFF; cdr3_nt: TGCGCCAGCAGCTTGGGGCTGGGACAGGGCAATTTTGGTGAAAAACTGTTTTTT
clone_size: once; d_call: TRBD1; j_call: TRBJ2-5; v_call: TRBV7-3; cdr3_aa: CASSSAKGQGAETQYF; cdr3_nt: TGTGCCAGCAGCTCGGCCAAAGGACAGGGGGCGGAGACCCAGTACTTC
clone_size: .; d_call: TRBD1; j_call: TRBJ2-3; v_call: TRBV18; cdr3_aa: CASSPDRGSTDTQYF; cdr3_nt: TGTGCCAGCTCACCAGACAGGGGTAGCACAGATACGCAGTATTTT
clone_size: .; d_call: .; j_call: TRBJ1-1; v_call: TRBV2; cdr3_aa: CASSDHSNTEAFF; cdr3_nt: TGTGCCAGCAGTGACCATTCCAACACTGAAGCTTTCTTT
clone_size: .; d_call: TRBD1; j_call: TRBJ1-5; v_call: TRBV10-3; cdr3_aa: CAISKTGGDQPQHF; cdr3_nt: TGTGCCATCAGCAAAACAGGGGGCGATCAGCCCCAGCATTTT
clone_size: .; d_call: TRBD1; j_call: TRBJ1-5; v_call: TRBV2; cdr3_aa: CASSERTGGGFTPQPQHF; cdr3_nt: TGTGCCAGCAGTGAAAGGACAGGGGGCGGGTTCACCCCTCAGCCCCAGCATTTT
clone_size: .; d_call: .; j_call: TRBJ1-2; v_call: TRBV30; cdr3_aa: CAWSPSGDYGYTF; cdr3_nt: TGTGCCTGGAGTCCGTCGGGGGACTATGGCTACACCTTC
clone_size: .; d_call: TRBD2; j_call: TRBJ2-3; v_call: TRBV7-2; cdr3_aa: CASSPSGKLTDTQYF; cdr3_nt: TGTGCCAGCAGCCCAAGCGGGAAACTTACAGATACGCAGTATTTT
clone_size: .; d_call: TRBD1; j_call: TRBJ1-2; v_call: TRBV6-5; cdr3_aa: CASSIGQGSSGYTF; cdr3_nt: TGTGCCAGCAGTATCGGACAGGGATCCTCTGGCTACACCTTC
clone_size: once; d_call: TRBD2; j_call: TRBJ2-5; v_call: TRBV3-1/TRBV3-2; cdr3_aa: CASSPGLAGETQYF; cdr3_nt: TGTGCCAGCAGCCCTGGACTAGCGGGAGAGACCCAGTACTTC
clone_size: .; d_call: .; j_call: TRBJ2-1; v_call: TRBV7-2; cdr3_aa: CASSLGRGGPGEQFF; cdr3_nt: TGTGCCAGCAGCTTAGGAAGGGGGGGCCCTGGTGAGCAGTTCTTC
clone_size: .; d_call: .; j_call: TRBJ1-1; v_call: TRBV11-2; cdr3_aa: CASSFRRTEAFF; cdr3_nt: TGTGCCAGCAGCTTTAGGAGGACTGAAGCTTTCTTT
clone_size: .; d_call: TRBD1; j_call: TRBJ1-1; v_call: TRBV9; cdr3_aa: CASSPGQGNTEAFF; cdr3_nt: TGTGCCAGCAGCCCGGGACAGGGAAACACTGAAGCTTTCTTT
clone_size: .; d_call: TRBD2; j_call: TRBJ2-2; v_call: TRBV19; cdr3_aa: CASSIPTSGYFNTGELFF; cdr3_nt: TGTGCCAGTAGTATCCCCACTAGCGGGTATTTCAACACCGGGGAGCTGTTTTTT
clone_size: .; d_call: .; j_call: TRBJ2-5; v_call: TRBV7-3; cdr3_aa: CASSFRGQETQYF; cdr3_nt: TGTGCCAGCAGCTTTAGGGGACAAGAGACCCAGTACTTC
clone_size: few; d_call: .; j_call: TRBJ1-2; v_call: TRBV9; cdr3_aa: CASSVEAGYGYTF; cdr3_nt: TGTGCCAGCAGCGTAGAGGCAGGGTATGGCTACACCTTC
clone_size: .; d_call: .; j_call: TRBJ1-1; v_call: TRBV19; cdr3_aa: CASSARGLNTEAFF; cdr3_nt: TGTGCCAGTAGTGCCAGGGGTTTGAACACTGAAGCTTTCTTT
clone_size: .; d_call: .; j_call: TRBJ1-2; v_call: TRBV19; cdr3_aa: CASSQMSANVYGYTF; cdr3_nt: TGTGCCAGTAGTCAGATGTCCGCAAACGTCTATGGCTACACCTTC
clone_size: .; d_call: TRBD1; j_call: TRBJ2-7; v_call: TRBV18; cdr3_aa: CASSPGQGRGEQYF; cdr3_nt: TGTGCCAGCTCACCGGGACAGGGTCGGGGCGAGCAGTACTTC
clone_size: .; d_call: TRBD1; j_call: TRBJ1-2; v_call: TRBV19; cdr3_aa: CATTGQGVNYGYTF; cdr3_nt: TGTGCCACCACCGGACAGGGAGTCAACTATGGCTACACCTTC
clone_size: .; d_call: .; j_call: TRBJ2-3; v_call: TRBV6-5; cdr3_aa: CASSSLPSLSTDTQYF; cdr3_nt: TGTGCCAGCAGTTCGCTCCCTAGCCTTAGCACAGATACGCAGTATTTT